The 20 T cell receptor beta chains below were found in one sample sequenced in a study of identical twins. Using its own MiXCR run on the 5' RACE reads, TCRdb lists one record per CDR3 protein. The sample records fewer than 350,000 distinct CDR3 sequences, about 8.3% being singletons. The data were also submitted as part of a second study, on yellow fever vaccine responses in identical twins.

Sequenced input: memory (CD45RO+) T cells sorted from blood. The source of these receptors is a woman under 30 in good health.

There are many counts of this clonotype. The chain joins TRBV21-1 to TRBJ2-7. TRBV21-1 is a pseudogene. CDR3 length equals 14 residues. CDR3 protein: CASSRDRSNYEQYF. The CDR3 DNA reads TGTGCCAGCAGCAGAGACAGGAGCAACTACGAGCAGTACTTC.

The table lists this clonotype with many counts. The rearrangement joins TRBV5-1 to TRBJ2-2; 11 bases fit TRBD2. The germline CDR1 and CDR2 sequences are SGHRS and YFSETQ. The length of the CDR3 is 15 residues. The V and J ends lost 4 bases and 5 bases, in that order; junction bases with no gene match: 4. CDR3 bases: TGCGCCAGCAGCGGCGGGACTAGCGGTACCGGGGAGCTGTTTTTT. As protein: CASSGGTSGTGELFF.

This clonotype was counted only a few times. V is TRBV6-1 and J is TRBJ2-1; D is ambiguous. The V end lost 4 bases, the J end lost 5 bases, and 9 bases lay between the germline ends. This CDR3 spans 13 amino acids. CDR1 and CDR2 from the germline V gene are MNHNS and SASEGT. The CDR3 sequence: CASSVKGNNEQFF. The DNA of the CDR3 is TGTGCCAGCAGTGTTAAGGGAAACAATGAGCAGTTCTTC.

This sequence joins TRBV11-2 and TRBJ2-1; 8 nucleotides align to TRBD2. Germline V CDR1 and CDR2: SGHAT, FQNNGV. The V gene end was trimmed by 1 base and the J gene end by 9 bases; junction bases not matched to a gene: 23. The CDR3 runs 20 residues. CDR3 sequence reads: CASSLGGGRRTLYRNGEQFF. CDR3 DNA sequence: TGTGCCAGCAGCTTAGGGGGCGGGAGGAGGACCTTATACAGAAATGGTGAGCAGTTCTTC.

This clonotype occurred many times. The chain links TRBV4-1 to TRBJ2-2; maybe TRBD2 (6 bases). V lost 2 bases, J lost 6 bases, and 19 bases lay in between. The length of the CDR3 is 17 residues. CDR1 is MGHRA, CDR2 YSYEKL, per germline. The CDR3 protein is CASSQFTGLPGPGELFF. DNA for the CDR3: TGCGCCAGCAGCCAATTTACAGGACTACCTGGACCCGGGGAGCTGTTTTTT.

The chain combines TRBV19 with TRBJ1-5; maybe TRBD1 (6 bases). CDR3 size: 12 residues. Trimming removed 11 bases from V and 6 bases from J, with 14 bases in between. Germline lookup yields CDR1 LNHDA and CDR2 SQIVND (reference sequence). The CDR3 nucleotides read TGTGCCGCGGGAACAGGGACTCAGCCCCAGCATTTT. Translated, it gives CAAGTGTQPQHF.

This clonotype was seen only a few times. The chain joins TRBV2 to TRBJ2-3; D is undetermined. V was clipped by 2 bases and J by 1 base, with 10 bases between them. The length of the CDR3 is 15 residues. Germline CDR1 reads SNHLY; CDR2 reads FYNNEI. CDR3 bases: TGTGCCAGCAGTGAATGGTCCAGTGGCACAGATACGCAGTATTTT. Residues: CASSEWSSGTDTQYF.

CDR3 residues: CASSLGDRGNNEQYF. CDR3 sequence (DNA): TGTGCCAGCAGCTTGGGGGACAGGGGGAACAACGAGCAGTACTTC. The gene calls are TRBV11-2 and TRBJ2-7; 11 bases line up with TRBD1. Germline V CDR1 and CDR2: SGHAT, FQNNGV. The CDR3 covers 15 residues. V was pared by 3 bases and J by 5 bases, with 6 bases of the junction left unmatched.

This clonotype was recorded many times. The chain links TRBV11-2 to TRBJ2-5; 7 bases are a match to TRBD1. Trimming cost V 5 bases and J 5 bases; bases outside gene matches: 8. Germline V gene sequence: CDR1 SGHAT, CDR2 FQNNGV. This CDR3 is 14 amino acids long. CDR3 in amino acids: CASSIDRVGETQYF. The CDR3, as DNA: TGTGCCAGCAGCATCGACAGGGTAGGGGAGACCCAGTACTTC.

This clonotype was picked up many times. The rearrangement joins TRBV18 to TRBJ1-1; no clear D gene. V dropped 3 bases and J dropped 0 bases, with 11 bases sitting between them. This CDR3 is 15 amino acids long. Per the germline V gene, CDR1 is KGHSH and CDR2 is LQKENI. The CDR3 nucleotides read TGTGCCAGCTCACCCTCAGTGGGAGTGAACACTGAAGCTTTCTTT. Translation gives CASSPSVGVNTEAFF.

The V gene is TRBV20-1, the J gene TRBJ2-1, with 7 bases matching TRBD2. The junction had 5 bases not matched to a gene; V was cut back by 6 bases and J by 0 bases. The germline V gene has CDR1 DFQATT and CDR2 SNEGSKA (reference sequence). The CDR3 spans 14 residues. The CDR3 sequence is CSAAGTNSYNEQFF. For the CDR3, the DNA is TGCAGTGCAGCCGGGACTAACTCCTACAATGAGCAGTTCTTC.

This clonotype was seen ten or more times. The chain couples TRBV11-2 to TRBJ1-2, with D perhaps TRBD1 (5 bases). Germline V gene sequence: CDR1 SGHAT, CDR2 FQNNGV. V was trimmed by 0 bases and J by 5 bases, leaving 13 bases between them. The CDR3 extends over 15 amino acids. CDR3 amino acids: CASSLDFPGRYGYTF. For the CDR3, the DNA is TGTGCCAGCAGCTTAGATTTCCCAGGGCGATATGGCTACACCTTC.

This clonotype was seen many times. The J gene is TRBJ1-6, the V gene TRBV3-1, with TRBD1 matching over 7 bases. The CDR3 has 18 amino acids. Losses at the gene ends were 4 bases for V and 0 bases for J; bases not matched to a gene: 9. In germline, CDR1 is LGHDT, CDR2 YNNKEL (reference sequence). As DNA, the CDR3 is TGTGCCAGCAGCCGAAGACAGGGAGGGAGCTCCTATAATTCACCCCTCCACTTT. Protein: CASSRRQGGSSYNSPLHF.

The genes are TRBV5-7 and TRBJ2-1; 12 bases map to TRBD2. TRBV5-7 is classed as an ORF, of uncertain function. CDR3 length equals 17 residues. Unmatched junction bases numbered 11, after V lost 3 bases and J lost 7 bases. The CDR3 DNA sequence: TGTGCCAGCAGCTCCGGGCCTAGCGGGAGGGCCCGGAATGAGCAGTTCTTC. Translated, it gives CASSSGPSGRARNEQFF.

This clonotype came up a few times. The chain uses TRBV20-1 and TRBJ2-1; the match to TRBD2 covers 7 bases. CDR3 length: 16 residues. The V segment lost 3 bases and the J segment 0 bases; nucleotides outside the gene matches: 8. CDR1 is DFQATT and CDR2 is SNEGSKA in the germline V gene (reference sequence). CDR3 bases: TGCAGTGCTAGGGGCGTAGCGGGTCGCTCCTACAATGAGCAGTTCTTC. This encodes CSARGVAGRSYNEQFF.

This clonotype was recorded at least ten times. The rearrangement joins TRBV28 to TRBJ2-1; no clear D. Trimming cost V 5 bases and J 4 bases, with 15 bases left between them. The CDR3 has 15 amino acids. Germline CDR1 is MDHEN and CDR2 is SYDVKM. CDR3 sequence reads: CASSPFGREYNEQFF. The DNA of the CDR3 is TGTGCCAGCAGTCCCTTCGGACGAGAGTACAATGAGCAGTTCTTC.

This clonotype has more than one count but fewer than ten. V and J are TRBV6-2 or TRBV6-3 and TRBJ1-1, with 8 bases matching TRBD1. There are 16 residues in the CDR3. Germline V gene lookup returns CDR1 MNHEY and CDR2 SVGEGT. V shed 6 bases, J shed 1 base, and the junction held 10 bases outside the gene matches. The CDR3 loop reads CASRTPTGGANTEAFF. The CDR3 coding sequence is TGTGCCAGCAGGACACCTACAGGGGGAGCGAACACTGAAGCTTTCTTT.

The chain joins TRBV20-1 to TRBJ2-3, with TRBD1 matching 7 bases. CDR1 is DFQATT and CDR2 is SNEGSKA in the germline V gene (reference sequence). Trimming cost V 5 bases and J 3 bases; bases outside gene matches: 8. The CDR3 length is 14 residues. The CDR3 sequence is CSAFTGERTDTQYF. DNA of the CDR3: TGCAGTGCTTTCACAGGGGAACGGACAGATACGCAGTATTTT.

This rearrangement joins TRBV19 to TRBJ2-5, with TRBD2 identical over 12 bases. V trimming: 4 bases; J trimming: 4 bases; junction bases outside the gene matches: 1. CDR1 and CDR2 (germline): LNHDA, SQIVND (reference sequence). The length of the CDR3 is 14 residues. The CDR3 nucleotides read TGTGCCAGTAGTAAGGGACTAGCGGGAGAGACCCAGTACTTC. Translated, it gives CASSKGLAGETQYF.

The sample holds a few counts of this clonotype. In DNA form, the CDR3 reads TGTGCCAGCAGCTTAGGAAGCGGGAGAGGCACAGATACGCAGTATTTT. Encoded protein: CASSLGSGRGTDTQYF. V and J are TRBV7-6 and TRBJ2-3; 8 nucleotides line up with TRBD2. The length of the CDR3 is 16 residues. Germline lookup yields CDR1 SGHVS and CDR2 FNYEAQ. V trimming: 1 base; J trimming: 1 base; junction bases outside the gene matches: 4.